This TCR beta chain stems from a study of beta chain features in type 1 diabetes. Study details: Sorted cell examination encompassed roughly 110 million cells across all samples.

As every portion of the isolated RNA was reverse transcribed, the sequencing read expressed TCRB transcripts. Libraries were prepared by immunoSEQ multiplex PCR; TCRdb keeps only in-frame clonotypes and omits some of them. Of roughly 47,000 clones in the sample, around 45% were seen once. Stem cell-like memory, regulatory, central memory and naive CD4+ cells were sorted via CD45RO/CCR7/CD25/CD127/CD95/CD27. As concerns this clone: Its antigen is undetermined.

Study findings and constraints: Among all four CD4+ subsets, Type 1 diabetes patients had TCRB CDR3s that were moderately but significantly shorter.

The sample was stem cell memory CD4+ T cells from blood. The receptor was isolated from a young man with type 1 diabetes.

CDR3 sequence reads: CATSRVNERQYF. In nucleotides, the CDR3 is TGTGCCACCAGCAGAGTAAACGAGCGGCAGTACTTC. The chain is built from TRBV15 and TRBJ2-7; D remains unclear. Trimming pared 1 base from V and 9 bases from J, leaving 10 bases between. Germline V gives CDR1 LNHNV, CDR2 YYDKDF (reference sequence). The CDR3 consists of 12 residues.